This is a list of T cell receptor beta chains from one sample in a study of cytomegalovirus exposure and HLA in healthy donors. Profiling relied on immunoSEQ multiplex PCR, and the TCRdb table lists in-frame clones only, not all of them. The repertoire holds 140,000 or so clones, 87% seen once, with under 5% in the top ten. Source material: PBMCs. The receptors here all came from a man aged 18-30 years in good health and CMV-seropositive. The CDR3 runs from the conserved cysteine through the conserved F or W. Each record gives: CDR3 DNA, CDR3 protein, V gene, D gene, J gene, clone size. D genes are given only for firm matches. The size of a clone is reported for some rows only, either as once, few or many, or as a class for expanded clones.

TGTGCCAGCAACCGCCAAGGCCGACTGGGTTATGGCTACACCTTC CASNRQGRLGYGYTF TRBV27 - TRBJ1-2 -
TGTGCCAGCAGTCCAACAGGGGTGGGTGAAAAACTGTTTTTT CASSPTGVGEKLFF TRBV28 TRBD1 TRBJ1-4 -
TGCGCCAGCAGCGTGACAGGGAATGGCTACACCTTC CASSVTGNGYTF TRBV5-1 TRBD1 TRBJ1-2 -
TGCGCCAGCAGCTTTGAGGACAGGGCTAGCTGGGAGCAGTACTTC CASSFEDRASWEQYF TRBV5-1 TRBD1 TRBJ2-7 -
TGTGCCAGCGGCGGGACGGGGAATTCACCCCTCCACTTT CASGGTGNSPLHF TRBV28 - TRBJ1-6 few
TGTGCCAGCAGTTGGGACAGGGTGCGCTACACCTTC CASSWDRVRYTF TRBV6-4 TRBD1 TRBJ1-2 -
TGTGCTAGTGGTTTGGTCTTGGGACAGACCGATAGCAATCAGCCCCAGCATTTT CASGLVLGQTDSNQPQHF TRBV12-5 TRBD1 TRBJ1-5 -
TGTGCCAGCAGCCGGCAAGGGGGAGGGGGATACGAGCAGTACTTC CASSRQGGGGYEQYF TRBV7-9 - TRBJ2-7 -
TGTGCCAGCACCGGACAGACCTATGGCTACACCTTC CASTGQTYGYTF TRBV9 - TRBJ1-2 -
TGTGCCAGCAGCTTAGGGGACTTTGGCGGCCCGGCTAGCACAGATACGCAGTATTTT CASSLGDFGGPASTDTQYF TRBV7-9 - TRBJ2-3 -
TGTGCCAGCAGTGAACAGGGGCTTAATGAAAAACTGTTTTTT CASSEQGLNEKLFF TRBV6-1 - TRBJ1-4 -
TGTGCCAGCAGCTCTCAGGGGGGCTACTACGAGCAGTACTTC CASSSQGGYYEQYF TRBV7-9 - TRBJ2-7 few
TGTGCCAGTAGTCCGACAGGGGGAACGGTGCAGCCCCAGCATTTT CASSPTGGTVQPQHF TRBV19 TRBD1 TRBJ1-5 few
TGCGCCAGCTCCCGACAGGGGGCTGGAGATACGCAGTATTTT CASSRQGAGDTQYF TRBV5-1 TRBD1 TRBJ2-3 -
TGTGCCAGCAGTTACCCAGGGGGGAGCAATCAGCCCCAGCATTTT CASSYPGGSNQPQHF TRBV6-6 TRBD1 TRBJ1-5 -
TGTGCCAGCCGCTCAAGGGGGTCTGAAGCTTTCTTT CASRSRGSEAFF TRBV7-9 - TRBJ1-1 once
TGCGCCAGCAGCTTTGGGACAGCCACCGGGGAGCTGTTTTTT CASSFGTATGELFF TRBV5-1 TRBD1 TRBJ2-2 -
TGTGCCAGCTCACCACCGGGACTCCAAGAGACCCAGTACTTC CASSPPGLQETQYF TRBV18 - TRBJ2-5 -
TGTGCCAGCCTAAATCCGGGGAACACTGAAGCTTTCTTT CASLNPGNTEAFF TRBV28 - TRBJ1-1 -
TGTGCCAGCAGTGGACAGGGGGCGAGTGGTGAGCAGTTCTTC CASSGQGASGEQFF TRBV6-1 TRBD1 TRBJ2-1 -
TGCGCCAGCAGCCAAATCCTCGGGGCTAACTATGGCTACACCTTC CASSQILGANYGYTF TRBV4-1 - TRBJ1-2 -
TGCGCCAGCAGCTTGGCAGAAAACTCTGGGGCCAACGTCCTGACTTTC CASSLAENSGANVLTF TRBV5-1 - TRBJ2-6 -
TGTGCCACCAGCAGAGATATCGGAGATCAGCCCCAGCATTTT CATSRDIGDQPQHF TRBV15 - TRBJ1-5 -
TGTGCCAGCAGCGTCGGGGGGAATCAGCCCCAGCATTTT CASSVGGNQPQHF TRBV6-5 - TRBJ1-5 -
TGTGCCAGCAGTATATCAGAGCGCAATGAGCAGTTCTTC CASSISERNEQFF TRBV2 - TRBJ2-1 -